This record covers a single TCR beta chain. Methods used by the authors: Reference gene primer amplification in the assay estimated nucleated cell counts. The method was immunoSEQ multiplex PCR; TCRdb's version includes in-frame clones alone and lacks a portion of them. That table is the source of V, J and clone size, and D and trimming were worked out from the DNA. The table shows about 68,000 clones, with around 83% occurring only once. This sample is part of a study of blood T cell repertoires in COVID-19. Study information: The analysed material was cDNA or gDNA that came from T cells, B-cell-depleted T cells, or PBMCs.

This CDR3 spans 13 amino acids. The V end was cut by 7 bases, the J end by 0 bases, with 9 bases between. The receptor comes from an elderly man with acute or convalescent COVID-19. What was sequenced was peripheral blood. The rearrangement joins TRBV12-3 or TRBV12-4 to TRBJ2-5; D not resolved. The CDR3 region is CASTGYNQETQYF. The DNA of the CDR3 is TGTGCCAGCACGGGTTACAACCAAGAGACCCAGTACTTC.